Following are 14 T cell receptor beta chains from one sample sequenced in a study of blood T cells in healthy people across ages. Alongside a J-beta primer mix, a sample-barcoded 5' primer served in a second PCR lasting about 7 to 11 cycles. TCRdb fed the 5' RACE reads into MiXCR, producing one record per CDR3 protein. The top ten hold 7% to 9% of the sample, which has some 1.4 million distinct CDR3 sequences, 42% seen once. The source material was blood. The receptors originated from a young woman in good health.

This clonotype was counted a few times. The rearrangement joins TRBV20-1 to TRBJ2-1, with TRBD2 matching over 7 bases. The CDR3 totals 11 residues. Germline-derived CDR1 and CDR2 are DFQATT and SNEGSKA (reference sequence). Trimming took 6 bases from V and 7 from J; bases not matched to a gene: 3. CDR3 bases: TGCAGTGCGAGCGGGATTAATGAGCAGTTCTTC. Translating it yields CSASGINEQFF.

The genes are TRBV20-1 and TRBJ1-1, with D perhaps matching TRBD1 (6 bases). Trimming took 7 bases from V and 5 from J, leaving 20 bases between them. CDR3 length equals 14 residues. Germline values: CDR1 DFQATT, CDR2 SNEGSKA (reference sequence). CDR3 amino acids: CSVSITGPGTEAFF. CDR3 DNA sequence: TGCAGTGTTAGTATCACAGGGCCCGGGACTGAAGCTTTCTTT.

The chain couples TRBV5-6 to TRBJ2-7, with 7 bases matching TRBD1. The germline V gene has CDR1 SGHDT and CDR2 YYEEEE. The CDR3 contains 14 residues. The V gene end was trimmed by 4 bases and the J gene end by 6 bases; junction bases not matched to a gene: 10. The CDR3 is CASSAWDRPSEQYF. For the CDR3, the DNA is TGTGCCAGCAGCGCCTGGGACAGACCGTCCGAGCAGTACTTC.

The V call is TRBV4-1, the J call TRBJ2-1; 14 bases map to TRBD2. Germline values: CDR1 MGHRA, CDR2 YSYEKL. CDR3 length: 18 amino acids. Trimming cost V 0 bases and J 7 bases; bases outside gene matches: 8. Here the CDR3 reads CASSQDHGTSGRSNEQFF. CDR3 in DNA: TGCGCCAGCAGCCAAGACCACGGGACTAGCGGGAGAAGTAATGAGCAGTTCTTC.

CDR3 sequence (DNA): TGTGCCAGCAGCCATCTACCGGGACAGGGGATCGTCTACGAGCAGTACTTC. Residues: CASSHLPGQGIVYEQYF. This chain joins TRBV7-9 and TRBJ2-7; 10 bases align to TRBD1. Trimming removed 5 bases from V and 3 bases from J; junction bases left unmatched: 13. The germline CDR1 and CDR2 sequences are SEHNR and FQNEAQ (reference sequence). The CDR3 is made up of 17 amino acids.

The DNA of the CDR3 is TGCAGCGCTGTGACGGGTACCTATGGCTACACCTTC. It yields the protein CSAVTGTYGYTF. The chain carries TRBV29-1 and TRBJ1-2; D gene unclear. The CDR3 sequence is 12 residues long. Trimming removed 7 bases from V and 4 bases from J, with 13 bases in between. Per the germline V gene, CDR1 is SQVTM and CDR2 is ANQGSEA.

J is TRBJ1-1 and V is TRBV20-1, with D unresolved. Germline CDR1 and CDR2: DFQATT and SNEGSKA (reference sequence). The CDR3 length is 14 residues. With 5 bases removed from V and 2 bases from J, the gap between germline ends came to 15 bases. CDR3 amino acids: CSACPYGLNTEAFF. Written as DNA, the CDR3 is TGCAGTGCTTGCCCGTATGGCCTTAACACTGAAGCTTTCTTT.

This chain links TRBV12-3 or TRBV12-4 with TRBJ1-1; 9 bases match TRBD1. J gave up 8 bases and V 5 bases, and 12 bases lay outside the gene matches. The CDR3 totals 15 residues. This CDR3 is CASSEQGAILSEAFF. CDR3 nucleotide sequence: TGTGCCAGCAGTGAACAGGGGGCGATTCTATCGGAAGCTTTCTTT.

This clonotype has more than one count but fewer than ten. V gene TRBV2 combines with J gene TRBJ2-7; a possible D gene is TRBD1 (5 bases). This CDR3 region has 14 residues. The V gene's germline CDR1 is SNHLY and CDR2 FYNNEI. Trimming pared 1 base from V and 1 base from J, leaving 8 bases between. The CDR3 nucleotides read TGTGCCAGCAGTGAAGGAGCAGGGTCCTACGAGCAGTACTTC. This translates into CASSEGAGSYEQYF.

V and J are TRBV7-3 and TRBJ1-2; D uncertain. Trimming took 5 bases from V and 7 from J, leaving 11 bases between them. This CDR3 is 12 amino acids long. Per the germline V gene, CDR1 is SGHTA and CDR2 is FQGTGA. The CDR3 nucleotides read TGTGCCAGCAGCCTTAGTCCGTCTGGCTACACCTTC. This encodes CASSLSPSGYTF.

The chain has TRBV7-2 and TRBJ1-6, with 9 bases fitting TRBD1. The CDR3 has 15 residues. V dropped 4 bases and J dropped 6; count of bases not matched to a gene: 4. The germline V gene encodes CDR1 SGHTA and CDR2 FQGNSA. CDR3 sequence reads: CASSSTGGFNSPLHF. CDR3 nucleotide sequence: TGTGCCAGCAGCTCCACAGGGGGCTTTAATTCACCCCTCCACTTT.

There are a few counts of this clonotype. The chain couples TRBV15 to TRBJ2-5, with no clear D. The CDR3 is 12 amino acids. Trimming stripped 7 bases from V and 2 bases from J, with 8 bases between. CDR1 LNHNV and CDR2 YYDKDF come from the germline V gene (reference sequence). The CDR3 DNA follows: TGTGCCACCAATCCCCCACAAGAGACCCAGTACTTC. It specifies CATNPPQETQYF.

This clonotype was seen many times. J is TRBJ2-4 and V is TRBV20-1; TRBD2 matches at 13 bases. From germline, CDR1 is DFQATT and CDR2 SNEGSKA (reference sequence). The CDR3 loop spans 15 amino acids. V lost 6 bases to trimming and J lost 1 base; unmatched junction nucleotides: 3. The CDR3 protein is CSARTSGSAKNIQYF. DNA for the CDR3: TGCAGTGCCCGGACTAGCGGGAGTGCCAAAAACATTCAGTACTTC.

This clonotype came up a few times. The rearrangement links TRBV28 to TRBJ1-2; no clear D gene. Between the trimmed V and J ends, which lost 5 bases and 4 bases, there was a span of 17 bases. The CDR3 runs to 15 residues. Germline V CDR1 and CDR2: MDHEN, SYDVKM. The CDR3 is CASSTLTVEGYGYTF. The CDR3 DNA reads TGTGCCAGCAGTACCCTGACGGTGGAAGGCTATGGCTACACCTTC.